This T cell receptor (beta chain) was sequenced in a study of T cells of healthy individuals. TCRdb fed the 5' RACE reads into MiXCR, producing one record per CDR3 protein. The sample consists of 50,000 to 55,000 distinct CDR3 sequences, about 15% of them appearing once. A few counts support this clonotype. The length of the CDR3 is 12 residues. Germline V gives CDR1 SEHNR, CDR2 FQNEAQ (reference sequence). Trimming left V 5 bases short and J 9 bases short, with 8 bases between. This TCR was recovered from a human donor in good health. This chain uses TRBV7-9 with TRBJ1-6; D remains unclear. The CDR3 reads CASSTSGSPLHF. The CDR3 DNA reads as TGTGCCAGCAGCACCTCTGGTTCACCCCTCCACTTT.